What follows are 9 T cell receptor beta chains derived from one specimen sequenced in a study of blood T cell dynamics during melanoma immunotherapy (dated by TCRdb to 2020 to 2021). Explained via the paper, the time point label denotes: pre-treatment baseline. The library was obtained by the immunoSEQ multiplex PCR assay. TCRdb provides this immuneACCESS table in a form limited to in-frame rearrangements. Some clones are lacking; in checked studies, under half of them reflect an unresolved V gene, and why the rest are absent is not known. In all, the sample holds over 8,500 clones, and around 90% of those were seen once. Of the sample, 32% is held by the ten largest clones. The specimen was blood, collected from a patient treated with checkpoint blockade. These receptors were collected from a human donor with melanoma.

The CDR3 nucleotides read TGCGCCAGCAGCCAAGATAGAGGTCGAACCATATATTTT. It codes for CASSQDRGRTIYF. The J gene is TRBJ1-3, the V gene TRBV4-1; D gene unclear. The CDR3 extends over 13 amino acids. Trimming removed 0 bases from V and 10 bases from J, with 10 bases in between. CDR1 is MGHRA, CDR2 YSYEKL, per germline.

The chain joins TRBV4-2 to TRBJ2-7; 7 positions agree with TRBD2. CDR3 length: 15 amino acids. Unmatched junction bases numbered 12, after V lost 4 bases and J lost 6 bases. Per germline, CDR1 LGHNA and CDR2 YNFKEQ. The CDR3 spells CASSRGGLDPVEQYF. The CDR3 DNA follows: TGTGCCAGCAGCCGGGGGGGACTCGATCCGGTCGAGCAGTACTTC.

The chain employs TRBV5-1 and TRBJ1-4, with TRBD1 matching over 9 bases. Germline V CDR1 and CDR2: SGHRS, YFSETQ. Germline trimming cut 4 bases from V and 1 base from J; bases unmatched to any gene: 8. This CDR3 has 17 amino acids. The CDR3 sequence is CASSPRTGVRTNEKLFF. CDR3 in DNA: TGCGCCAGCAGCCCCAGGACAGGGGTACGAACTAATGAAAAACTGTTTTTT. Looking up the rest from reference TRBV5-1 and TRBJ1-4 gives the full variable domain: KAGVTQTPRYLIKTRGQQVTLSCSPISGHRSVSWYQQTPGQGLQFLFEYFSETQRNKGNFPGRFSGRQFSNSRSEMNVSTLELGDSALYLCASSPRTGVRTNEKLFFGSGTQLSVL.

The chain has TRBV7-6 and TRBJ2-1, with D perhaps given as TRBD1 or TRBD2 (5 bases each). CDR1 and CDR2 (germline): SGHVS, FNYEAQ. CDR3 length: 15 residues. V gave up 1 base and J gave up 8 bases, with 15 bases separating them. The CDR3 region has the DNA TGTGCCAGCAGCTTAGAGGGGCAGCGGTGGGATGAGCAGTTCTTC. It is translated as CASSLEGQRWDEQFF.

CDR3 sequence (DNA): TGCGCCAGCAGCCCCTGGGGCACCAACCCCCACTATGGCTACACCTTC. Translated: CASSPWGTNPHYGYTF. The chain employs TRBV5-1 and TRBJ1-2; maybe TRBD1 (5 bases). The CDR3 loop spans 16 amino acids. The V end was cut by 4 bases, the J end by 3 bases, with 19 bases between. Germline values: CDR1 SGHRS, CDR2 YFSETQ.

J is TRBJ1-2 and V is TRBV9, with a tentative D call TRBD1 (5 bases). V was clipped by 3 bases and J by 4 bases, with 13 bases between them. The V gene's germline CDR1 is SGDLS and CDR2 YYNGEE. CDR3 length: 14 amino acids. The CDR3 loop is CASSGVQGGYGYTF. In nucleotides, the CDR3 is TGTGCCAGCAGCGGAGTGCAGGGAGGCTATGGCTACACCTTC.

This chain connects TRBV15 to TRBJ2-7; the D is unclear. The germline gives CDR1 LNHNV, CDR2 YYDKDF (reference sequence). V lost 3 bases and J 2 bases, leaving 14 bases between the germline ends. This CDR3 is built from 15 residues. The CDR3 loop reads CATSRPGGGAYEQYF. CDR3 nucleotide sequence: TGTGCCACCAGCAGGCCGGGTGGCGGAGCCTACGAGCAGTACTTC.

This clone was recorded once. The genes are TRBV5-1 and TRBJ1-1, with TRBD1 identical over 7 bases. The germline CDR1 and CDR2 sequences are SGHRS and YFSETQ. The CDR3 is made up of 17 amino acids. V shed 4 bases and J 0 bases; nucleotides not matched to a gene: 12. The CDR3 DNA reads TGCGCCAGCAGCCCCAAGGTCCCGGGACAGATGAACACTGAAGCTTTCTTT. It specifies CASSPKVPGQMNTEAFF.

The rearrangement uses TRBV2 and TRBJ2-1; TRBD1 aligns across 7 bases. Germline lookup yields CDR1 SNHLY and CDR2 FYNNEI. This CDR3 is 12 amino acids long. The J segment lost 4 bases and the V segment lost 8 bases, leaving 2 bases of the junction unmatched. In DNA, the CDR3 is TGTGCCAGCCGGGACAGTTACAATGAGCAGTTCTTC. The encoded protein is CASRDSYNEQFF.